This TCR beta chain was sequenced during a study of blood T cell repertoires in COVID-19. At the level of the study: Spain, Italy and the United States supplied samples that represented acute and convalescent COVID-19. The analysed material was cDNA or gDNA that came from T cells, B-cell-depleted T cells, or PBMCs.

Original processing notes: Estimation of nucleated cell counts relied on the amplification of reference gene primers. Using immunoSEQ multiplex PCR, the repertoire was profiled, and TCRdb retains in-frame clones only, with some absent. Clonal size and the V and J genes are those of that table, whereas D and trimming came from the DNA. The table has about 110,000 clones, around 64% seen once. Germline CDR1 reads SGHRS; CDR2 reads YFSETQ. V shed 2 bases and J 1 base; nucleotides not matched to a gene: 4. CDR3 size: 15 residues. Source material: peripheral blood. The TCR originated in a woman in her 40s with acute or convalescent COVID-19. The rearrangement uses TRBV5-1 and TRBJ1-1, with TRBD1 identical over 8 bases. For the CDR3, the DNA is TGCGCCAGCAGCTTATCAGGGGGCCGGAACACTGAAGCTTTCTTT. This sequence encodes CASSLSGGRNTEAFF.